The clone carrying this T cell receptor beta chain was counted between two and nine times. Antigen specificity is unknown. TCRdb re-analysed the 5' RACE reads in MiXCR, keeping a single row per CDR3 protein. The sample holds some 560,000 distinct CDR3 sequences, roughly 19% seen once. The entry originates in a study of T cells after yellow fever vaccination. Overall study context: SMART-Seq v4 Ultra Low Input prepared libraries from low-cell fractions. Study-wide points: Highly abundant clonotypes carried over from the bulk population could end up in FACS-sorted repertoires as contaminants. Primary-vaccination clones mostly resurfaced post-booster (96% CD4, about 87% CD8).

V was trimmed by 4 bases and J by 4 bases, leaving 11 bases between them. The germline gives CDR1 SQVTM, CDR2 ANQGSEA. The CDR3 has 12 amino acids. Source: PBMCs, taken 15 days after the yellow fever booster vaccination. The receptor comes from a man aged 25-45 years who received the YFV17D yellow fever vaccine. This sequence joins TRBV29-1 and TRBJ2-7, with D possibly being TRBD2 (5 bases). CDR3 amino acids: CSVGETGYEQYF. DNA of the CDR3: TGCAGCGTTGGGGAAACGGGGTACGAGCAGTACTTC.